This passage covers 21 T cell receptor beta chains from one sample sequenced in a study of regulatory T cells in long-lasting Graves disease. The time point here: persistent/refractory GD, antithyroid drugs over 5 years with positive TRAb. With RNA extracted from PBMCs as input, the TCR library was made. CDR3-region Arm-PCR and iRepertoire HTBI primers produced the TCR beta libraries. TCRdb passed the multiplex PCR reads through MiXCR, listing each CDR3 protein once. The sample comprises fewer than 550,000 distinct CDR3 sequences, around a fifth of which are singletons, and approximately 6.4% rests with the top ten. Source: peripheral blood mononuclear cells (PBMCs), taken when the disease was refractory, from a patient treated with antithyroid drugs. The origin of the receptors is a female donor with Graves disease.

This clonotype has ten or more counts. The chain is built from TRBV6-1 and TRBJ2-7; 7 bases line up with TRBD1. The CDR3 is 14 residues long. Germline CDR1 and CDR2: MNHNS and SASEGT. V dropped 3 bases and J dropped 3; count of bases not matched to a gene: 5. CDR3 DNA: TGTGCCAGCAGTGAGCCGACAGGGCTCTACGAGCAGTACTTC. Amino acid sequence: CASSEPTGLYEQYF.

The chain carries TRBV30 and TRBJ2-7, with D perhaps matching TRBD2 (6 bases). The CDR3 contains 13 residues. Trimming cost V 2 bases and J 4 bases, with 12 bases left between them. The germline CDR1 and CDR2 sequences are GTSNPN and SVGIG (reference sequence). This CDR3 reads CAWSSTRDYEQYF. In nucleotides, the CDR3 is TGTGCCTGGAGTTCGACTAGAGATTACGAGCAGTACTTC.

This clonotype was counted a few times. The chain couples TRBV20-1 to TRBJ2-1, with 7 bases lining up with TRBD2. The CDR3 runs to 15 residues. The J segment lost 4 bases and the V segment lost 6 bases, leaving 12 bases of the junction unmatched. Germline V CDR1 and CDR2: DFQATT, SNEGSKA (reference sequence). The CDR3 here is CSAHGAGVNYNEQFF. Written as DNA, the CDR3 is TGCAGTGCACATGGGGCGGGAGTAAATTACAATGAGCAGTTCTTC.

This clonotype has a count of ten or more. The chain combines TRBV6-1 with TRBJ2-5, with D unclear. The germline V gene encodes CDR1 MNHNS and CDR2 SASEGT. The CDR3 has 18 amino acids. Trimming left V 3 bases short and J 1 base short, with 21 bases between. CDR3 sequence: CASSDKIGLVQIQETQYF. For the CDR3, the DNA is TGTGCCAGCAGTGACAAAATTGGGTTGGTGCAGATCCAAGAGACCCAGTACTTC.

The rearrangement uses TRBV5-1 and TRBJ2-5, with D possibly being TRBD1 (6 bases). The CDR3 sequence is 14 residues long. Trimming took off 4 bases at V and 2 bases at J, with 12 bases between the two ends. Germline V gene data show CDR1 as SGHRS and CDR2 as YFSETQ. As DNA, the CDR3 is TGCGCCAGCAGCACCGGACAGCCTCAAGAGACCCAGTACTTC. Its translation is CASSTGQPQETQYF.

The gene calls are TRBV3-1 and TRBJ2-5, with 7 bases matching TRBD1. V was clipped by 1 base and J by 2 bases; unmatched bases: 4. In germline, CDR1 is LGHDT, CDR2 YNNKEL (reference sequence). This CDR3 spans 15 amino acids. CDR3 sequence: CASSQGGQLQETQYF. The CDR3 coding sequence is TGTGCCAGCAGCCAAGGGGGACAGCTTCAAGAGACCCAGTACTTC.

A remark on this clonotype: This may stem from a read error, because a much larger clone lies one nucleotide away. V gene TRBV6-2 or TRBV6-3 combines with J gene TRBJ2-5; the match to TRBD2 covers 7 bases. The junction had 3 bases not matched to a gene; V was cut back by 6 bases and J by 2 bases. Germline assignment: CDR1 MNHEY and CDR2 SVGEGT. There are 13 residues in the CDR3. CDR3 residues: CASSGRPQETQYF. The DNA of the CDR3 is TGTGCCAGCAGCGGGAGGCCACAAGAGACCCAGTACTTC.

This clonotype has just a few counts. The J gene is TRBJ2-5, the V gene TRBV6-2 or TRBV6-3; D possibly corresponds to TRBD1 (5 bases). The germline gives CDR1 MNHEY, CDR2 SVGEGT. The CDR3 extends over 15 amino acids. Trimming shortened V by 4 bases and J by 1 base, and 13 bases separated the two germline ends. The CDR3 DNA reads TGTGCCAGCAGTTGGGGCAGTTTTTTCCAAGAGACCCAGTACTTC. As protein: CASSWGSFFQETQYF.

This clonotype appeared a few times. This chain links TRBV11-2 with TRBJ2-7, with unresolved D. Trimming stripped 2 bases from V and 0 bases from J, with 11 bases between. Germline CDR1 reads SGHAT; CDR2 reads FQNNGV. The CDR3 consists of 15 residues. The CDR3 DNA reads as TGTGCCAGCAGCTTAAATCGACTTAGCTCCTACGAGCAGTACTTC. The encoded protein is CASSLNRLSSYEQYF.

V gene TRBV12-3 or TRBV12-4 combines with J gene TRBJ1-3; no reliable D call. Trimming cost V 4 bases and J 3 bases, with 7 bases left between them. This CDR3 contains 13 residues. The CDR3 reads CASSSIGGNTIYF. Written as DNA, the CDR3 is TGTGCCAGCAGTTCGATCGGTGGAAACACCATATATTTT.

There are many counts of this clonotype. This chain uses TRBV10-3 with TRBJ1-6, with 8 bases that match TRBD1. Unmatched junction bases numbered 3, after V lost 6 bases and J lost 5 bases. From germline, CDR1 is ENHRY and CDR2 SYGVKD. The CDR3 length is 14 residues. The DNA of the CDR3 is TGTGCCATCAGCGGGACAGGAGATAATTCACCCCTCCACTTT. Translated, it gives CAISGTGDNSPLHF.

As to this clonotype: Sequence at one end of the junction differs from germline and may be a read error. J is TRBJ2-2 and V is TRBV4-2; TRBD2 matches at 9 bases. Germline V lookup: CDR1 LGHNA, CDR2 YNFKEQ. The CDR3 loop spans 14 amino acids. The CDR3 DNA reads TGTGCCAGCAGCCATGCGGGAGGGCCCGGGGAGCTGCTTTTT. It specifies CASSHAGGPGELLF.

This clonotype was seen only a few times. The V gene is TRBV12-3 or TRBV12-4, the J gene TRBJ1-1; 7 bases map to TRBD1. V lost 4 bases, J lost 6 bases, and 8 bases stayed unmatched. The CDR3 length is 14 residues. The DNA for the CDR3 is TGTGCCAGCAGTTGGGACAGTATAGCTTCTGAAGCTTTCTTT. Residues: CASSWDSIASEAFF.

This clonotype was seen repeatedly, ten times or more. This chain joins TRBV7-3 and TRBJ2-7; no reliable D call. This CDR3 has 13 amino acids. With 2 bases removed from V and 2 bases from J, the gap between germline ends came to 7 bases. Germline V gives CDR1 SGHTA, CDR2 FQGTGA. In nucleotides, the CDR3 is TGTGCCAGCAGCTTATCATGGGCCTACGAGCAGTACTTC. This translates into CASSLSWAYEQYF.

This chain uses TRBV18 with TRBJ2-5, with 7 bases fitting TRBD1. This CDR3 spans 16 amino acids. V trimming: 6 bases; J trimming: 0 bases; junction bases outside the gene matches: 10. The germline V gene encodes CDR1 KGHSH and CDR2 LQKENI. DNA of the CDR3: TGTGCCAGCTCGGGGACAGCCACAATGCACCAAGAGACCCAGTACTTC. This encodes CASSGTATMHQETQYF.

In this sample, this clonotype turned up many times. The chain combines TRBV28 with TRBJ1-5; 8 bases match TRBD1. V was clipped by 5 bases and J by 4 bases; unmatched bases: 10. The CDR3 has 16 residues. Germline V gene sequence: CDR1 MDHEN, CDR2 SYDVKM. This CDR3 reads CASSTHDRGGNQPQHF. In DNA form, the CDR3 reads TGTGCCAGCAGTACCCACGACAGGGGTGGGAATCAGCCCCAGCATTTT.

Points on this clonotype: The CDR3 does not close with the conserved phenylalanine or tryptophan, likely indicating a read error. This chain uses TRBV30 with TRBJ2-7; perhaps TRBD2 as D (5 bases). This CDR3 has 13 amino acids. Germline assignment: CDR1 GTSNPN and CDR2 SVGIG (reference sequence). The V and J ends lost 2 bases and 0 bases respectively, with 8 bases between them. CDR3 sequence reads: CAWSRGSSYEQYL. DNA for the CDR3: TGTGCCTGGAGTCGGGGTAGCTCCTACGAGCAGTACCTC.

This clonotype was seen more than once but under ten times. J is TRBJ1-1 and V is TRBV6-2 or TRBV6-3; weak D call: TRBD1 (6 bases). Germline lookup yields CDR1 MNHEY and CDR2 SVGEGT. The CDR3 has 15 amino acids. V lost 8 bases and J 7 bases, leaving 23 bases between the germline ends. The CDR3 bases are TGTGCCAGCTTGGCAGGGGACGAAAAGAACGATGAAGCTTTCTTT. Its protein is CASLAGDEKNDEAFF.

This clonotype was counted at least ten times. The chain uses TRBV28 and TRBJ2-7; no definite D call. The germline V gene encodes CDR1 MDHEN and CDR2 SYDVKM. V dropped 8 bases and J dropped 4 bases, with 21 bases sitting between them. The CDR3 sequence is 15 residues long. The CDR3 is CASEIRVHGLYEQYF. In DNA, the CDR3 is TGTGCCAGCGAGATACGGGTCCACGGCCTTTACGAGCAGTACTTC.

There are a few counts of this clonotype. The junction departs from germline at one end; a sequencing error may be responsible. The V call is TRBV20-1, the J call TRBJ1-2, with D possibly TRBD1 on 6 matching bases. The CDR3 has 11 residues. Germline V gene lookup returns CDR1 DFQATT and CDR2 SNEGSKA (reference sequence). In DNA form, the CDR3 reads TGCAGTGCCAAGACGGGACATCGGGATCTCTTC. It translates to CSAKTGHRDLF.

This clonotype was counted only a few times. The gene calls are TRBV19 and TRBJ2-7; weak D call: TRBD2 (6 bases). Trimming cost V 1 base and J 7 bases, with 8 bases left between them. CDR1 LNHDA and CDR2 SQIVND come from the germline V gene (reference sequence). There are 12 residues in the CDR3. The CDR3 DNA reads as TGTGCCAGTAGTATAGCGGGGGAGGAGCAGTACTTC. It codes for CASSIAGEEQYF.